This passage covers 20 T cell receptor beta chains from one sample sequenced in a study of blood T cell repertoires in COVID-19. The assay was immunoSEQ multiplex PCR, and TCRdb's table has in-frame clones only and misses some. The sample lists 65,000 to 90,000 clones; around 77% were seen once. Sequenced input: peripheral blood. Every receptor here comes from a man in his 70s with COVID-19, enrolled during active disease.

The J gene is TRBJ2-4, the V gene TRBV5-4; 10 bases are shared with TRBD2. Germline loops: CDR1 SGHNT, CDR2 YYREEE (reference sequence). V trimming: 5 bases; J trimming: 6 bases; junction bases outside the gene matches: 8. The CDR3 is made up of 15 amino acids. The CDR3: CASRPSGGGLNIQYF. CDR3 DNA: TGTGCCAGCAGACCCAGCGGGGGGGGGTTAAACATTCAGTACTTC.

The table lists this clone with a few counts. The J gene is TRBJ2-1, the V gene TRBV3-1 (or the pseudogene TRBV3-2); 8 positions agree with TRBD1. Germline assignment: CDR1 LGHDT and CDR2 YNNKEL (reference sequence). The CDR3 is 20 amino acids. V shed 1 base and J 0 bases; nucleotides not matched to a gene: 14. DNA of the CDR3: TGTGCCAGCAGCCAAGGACAGGGGCGACAGCGGACCGTCTCCTACAATGAGCAGTTCTTC. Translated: CASSQGQGRQRTVSYNEQFF.

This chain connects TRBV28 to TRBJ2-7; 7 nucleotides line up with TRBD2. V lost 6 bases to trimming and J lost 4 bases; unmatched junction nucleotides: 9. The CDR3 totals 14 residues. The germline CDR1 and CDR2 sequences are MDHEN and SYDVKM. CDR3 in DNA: TGTGCCAGCAGCTCAGGCGGGAGCGCGTACGAGCAGTACTTC. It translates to CASSSGGSAYEQYF. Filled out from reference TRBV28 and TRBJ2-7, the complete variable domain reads DVKVTQSSRYLVKRTGEKVFLECVQDMDHENMFWYRQDPGLGLRLIYFSYDVKMKEKGDIPEGYSVSREKKERFSLILESASTNQTSMYLCASSSGGSAYEQYFGPGTRLTVT.

As DNA, the CDR3 is TGCGCCAGCAGCTTGGAAGGGGCGGGAGGGGGCTACGAGCAGTACTTC. Its translation: CASSLEGAGGGYEQYF. The chain recombines TRBV5-1 with TRBJ2-7; 9 bases agree with TRBD2. CDR3 length equals 16 residues. Germline CDR1 is SGHRS and CDR2 is YFSETQ. Trimming removed 0 bases from V and 3 bases from J; junction bases left unmatched: 7.

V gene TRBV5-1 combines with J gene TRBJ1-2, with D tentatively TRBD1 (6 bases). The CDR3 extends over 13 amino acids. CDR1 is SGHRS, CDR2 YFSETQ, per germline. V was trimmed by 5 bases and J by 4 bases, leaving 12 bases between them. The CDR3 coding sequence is TGCGCCAGCAGTCCGGACAGTCCCTATGGCTACACCTTC. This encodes CASSPDSPYGYTF. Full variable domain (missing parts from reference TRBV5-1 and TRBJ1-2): KAGVTQTPRYLIKTRGQQVTLSCSPISGHRSVSWYQQTPGQGLQFLFEYFSETQRNKGNFPGRFSGRQFSNSRSEMNVSTLELGDSALYLCASSPDSPYGYTFGSGTRLTVV.

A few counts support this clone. The CDR3 DNA is TGTGCCAGCAGTTTACTAACTAGCGGGTTCTACGAGCAGTACTTC. This sequence encodes CASSLLTSGFYEQYF. The J gene is TRBJ2-7, the V gene TRBV28; TRBD2 aligns across 9 bases. CDR1 is MDHEN, CDR2 SYDVKM, per germline. The CDR3 is made up of 15 amino acids. After removal of 2 bases from V and 3 bases from J, the junction contained 5 bases not matched to a gene.

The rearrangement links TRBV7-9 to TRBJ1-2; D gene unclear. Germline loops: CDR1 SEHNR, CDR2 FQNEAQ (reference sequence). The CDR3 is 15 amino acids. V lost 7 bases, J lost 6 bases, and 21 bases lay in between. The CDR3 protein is CASTGHSVWSDGYTF. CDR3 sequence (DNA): TGTGCCAGCACGGGCCATTCGGTGTGGAGCGATGGCTACACCTTC.

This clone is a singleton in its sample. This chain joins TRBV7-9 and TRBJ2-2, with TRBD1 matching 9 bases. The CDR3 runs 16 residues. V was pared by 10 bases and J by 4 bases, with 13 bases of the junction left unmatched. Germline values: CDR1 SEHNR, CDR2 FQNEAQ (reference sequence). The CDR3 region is CATRPGTGYRTGELFF. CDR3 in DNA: TGTGCCACCCGACCCGGGACAGGGTACCGCACCGGGGAGCTGTTTTTT.

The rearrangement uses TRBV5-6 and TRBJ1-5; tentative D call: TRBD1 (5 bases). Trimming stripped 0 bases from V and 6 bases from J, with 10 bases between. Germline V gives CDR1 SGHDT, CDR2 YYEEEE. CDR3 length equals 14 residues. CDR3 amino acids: CASSLGMTAQPQHF. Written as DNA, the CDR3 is TGTGCCAGCAGCTTGGGGATGACAGCTCAGCCCCAGCATTTT.

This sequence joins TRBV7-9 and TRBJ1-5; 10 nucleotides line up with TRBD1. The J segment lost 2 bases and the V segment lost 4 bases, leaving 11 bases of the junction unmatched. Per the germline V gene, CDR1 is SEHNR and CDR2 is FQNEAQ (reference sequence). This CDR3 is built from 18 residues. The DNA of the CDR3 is TGTGCCAGCAGCTCCTGGGACAGGGGCATTAACGGCAATCAGCCCCAGCATTTT. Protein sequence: CASSSWDRGINGNQPQHF.

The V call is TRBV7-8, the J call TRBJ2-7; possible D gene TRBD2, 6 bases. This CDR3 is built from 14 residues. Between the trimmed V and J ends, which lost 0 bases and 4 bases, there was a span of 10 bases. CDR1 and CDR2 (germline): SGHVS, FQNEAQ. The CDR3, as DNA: TGTGCCAGCAGCTTAGCGGAGGGGCCGTACGAGCAGTACTTC. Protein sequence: CASSLAEGPYEQYF.

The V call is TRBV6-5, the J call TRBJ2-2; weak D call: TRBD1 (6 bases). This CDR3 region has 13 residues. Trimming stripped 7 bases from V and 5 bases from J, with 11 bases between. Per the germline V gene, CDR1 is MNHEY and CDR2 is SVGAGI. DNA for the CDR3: TGTGCCAGCAACATACAGGGAACCGGGGAGCTGTTTTTT. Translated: CASNIQGTGELFF.

CDR3 nucleotide sequence: TGTGCCACCAGCAGAGTACGAGCGGGAGGGGGTGAGCAGTTCTTC. This translates into CATSRVRAGGGEQFF. This rearrangement joins TRBV15 to TRBJ2-1; 10 positions match TRBD2. The length of the CDR3 is 15 residues. Germline V gives CDR1 LNHNV, CDR2 YYDKDF (reference sequence). J was trimmed by 9 bases and V by 1 base; bases with no gene match: 6.

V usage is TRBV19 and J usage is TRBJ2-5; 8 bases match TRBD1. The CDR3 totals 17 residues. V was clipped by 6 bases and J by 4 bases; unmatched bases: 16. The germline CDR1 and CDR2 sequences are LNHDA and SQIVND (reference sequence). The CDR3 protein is CASSDWGAGGYRETQYF. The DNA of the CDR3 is TGTGCCAGTAGCGATTGGGGGGCAGGGGGCTACCGAGAGACCCAGTACTTC. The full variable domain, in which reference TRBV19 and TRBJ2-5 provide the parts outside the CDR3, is DGGITQSPKYLFRKEGQNVTLSCEQNLNHDAMYWYRQDPGQGLRLIYYSQIVNDFQKGDIAEGYSVSREKKESFPLTVTSAQKNPTAFYLCASSDWGAGGYRETQYFGPGTRLLVL.

CDR3 in DNA: TGTGCCAGCAGTTACTATAACCACGAGTTTTACCAGAACACCGGGGAGCTGTTTTTT. This codes for CASSYYNHEFYQNTGELFF. The chain links TRBV27 to TRBJ2-2; no reliable D call. CDR3 length equals 19 residues. V dropped 4 bases and J dropped 1 base, with 22 bases sitting between them. Germline loops: CDR1 MNHEY, CDR2 SMNVEV (reference sequence).

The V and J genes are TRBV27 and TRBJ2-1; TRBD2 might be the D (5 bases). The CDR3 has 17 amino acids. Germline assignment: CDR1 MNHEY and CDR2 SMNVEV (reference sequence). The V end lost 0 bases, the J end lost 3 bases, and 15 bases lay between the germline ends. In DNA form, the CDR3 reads TGTGCCAGCAGTTTATCGCCTGGGGAGTGGGGCTACAATGAGCAGTTCTTC. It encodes CASSLSPGEWGYNEQFF.

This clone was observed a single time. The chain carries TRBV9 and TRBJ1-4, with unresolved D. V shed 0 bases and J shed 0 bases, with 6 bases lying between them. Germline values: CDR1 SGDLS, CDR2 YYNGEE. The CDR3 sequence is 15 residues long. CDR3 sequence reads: CASSVEATTNEKLFF. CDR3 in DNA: TGTGCCAGCAGCGTAGAAGCGACAACTAATGAAAAACTGTTTTTT.

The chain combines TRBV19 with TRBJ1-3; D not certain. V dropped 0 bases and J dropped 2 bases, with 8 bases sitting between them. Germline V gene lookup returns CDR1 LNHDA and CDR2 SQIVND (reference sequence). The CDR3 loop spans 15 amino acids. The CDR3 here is CASSIEASTGNTIYF. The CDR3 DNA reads TGTGCCAGTAGTATAGAGGCCAGTACTGGAAACACCATATATTTT.

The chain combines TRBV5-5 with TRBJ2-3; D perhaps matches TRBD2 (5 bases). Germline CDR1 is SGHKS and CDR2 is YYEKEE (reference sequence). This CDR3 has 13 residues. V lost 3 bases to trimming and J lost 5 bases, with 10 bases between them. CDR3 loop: CASSSLAGDTQYF. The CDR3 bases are TGTGCCAGCAGCTCCCTAGCTGGAGATACGCAGTATTTT.

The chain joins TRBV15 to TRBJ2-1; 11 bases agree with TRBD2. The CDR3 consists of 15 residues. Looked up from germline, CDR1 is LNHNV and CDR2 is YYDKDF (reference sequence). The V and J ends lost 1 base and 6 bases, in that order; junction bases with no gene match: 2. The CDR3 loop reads CATSRGTSGLNEQFF. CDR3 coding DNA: TGTGCCACCAGCAGAGGGACTAGCGGGCTCAATGAGCAGTTCTTC.